The present T cell receptor beta chain was sequenced within a study of blood T cell repertoires in COVID-19. In the original processing: Estimation of nucleated cell counts relied on the amplification of reference gene primers. Clones were read by immunoSEQ multiplex PCR, and TCRdb kept only the in-frame ones, dropping some. The V and J calls and clone size come from that table; D and trimming were worked out from the DNA. The sample has 200,000 or so clones, around four fifths seen once; the top ten hold around 6.9%. The table lists this clone with a few counts. The CDR3 consists of 15 residues. V shed 6 bases and J 3 bases; nucleotides not matched to a gene: 7. Per the germline V gene, CDR1 is KGHSH and CDR2 is LQKENI.

The sample was peripheral blood. The receptor comes from a human donor with acute or convalescent COVID-19. The donor label of this sample is uncertain. This chain links TRBV18 with TRBJ1-4, with TRBD1 identical over 7 bases. The CDR3 coding sequence is TGTGCCAGCTCCCCCCGACAGGGAGCTAATGAAAAACTGTTTTTT. It specifies CASSPRQGANEKLFF.